This entry describes one T cell receptor beta chain. What antigen it recognizes has not been identified. One base away there is no much larger clone; base qualities are not given. The data were obtained in a study of blood T cell repertoires in COVID-19 (dated by TCRdb to about 2020). For the study in its entirety: Collaborator samples came from the United States, Italy and Spain and covered acute and convalescent phases of COVID-19. The sample metadata nearly always contained a de-identified subject ID, COVID-19 status, age in years and sex. The samples were drawn from two sources: the first 160 participants of the ongoing ImmuneRACE study, and fewer than 1,500 subjects contributed by 6 global collaborators. Where available, HLA class I and class II types were obtained from metadata supplied by the sample provider rather than from assay-based typing. Subjects who had been exposed to COVID-19, were actively infected with it, or had recovered from it provided the deeply sampled blood TCRbeta repertoires that made up the dataset. The material from the prospective study consisted of cDNA or gDNA derived from T cells, B-cell-depleted T cells, or PBMCs. A freely available public database, intended as a resource for researchers studying the immune response to SARS-CoV-2, is where the repertoires were released. What the authors observed across the whole study: The quantity of clinical and demographic metadata differed by source and by participant and was supplied without curation.

Each collaborating institution followed its own protocols to collect whole blood in K2EDTA tubes. For TCRbeta analysis, collaborators shipped samples as frozen whole blood, isolated PBMCs, or DNA extracted from either of those sample types. TCRbeta CDR3 regions were amplified from genomic DNA using the immunoSEQ Assay, a bias-controlled multiplex PCR. Under the source paper's analysis protocol: The number of nucleated cells in each sample was estimated from the amplification of reference gene primers within the assay. To quantify the absolute abundance of each unique TCRbeta CDR3 rearrangement, sequence reads were collapsed and filtered. For each sample, productive Simpson clonality was calculated as the square root of Simpson's diversity index over productive rearrangements. TCRdb re-hosts the immuneACCESS table, in-frame sequences only. Its copies lack some clones; in the studies checked, an unresolved V gene accounts for under half of them, and the cause for the rest is not known. The DNA gave D and trimming, while V, J and clone size come from that table. The sample profile shows some 140,000 clones; 70% to 85% of them were found once. 3% to 4.5% of the sample comes from the top ten.

V gives up 2 bases and J gives up 1 base, and the segment between their germline ends measures 11 bases. For CDR1 and CDR2, the germline V gene (reference sequence) lists GTSNPN and SVGIG. The CDR3 starts with the cysteine, ends with the phenylalanine, and has 14 residues. Only the CDR3 DNA stays, 42 bases, in frame from base 1. Material: peripheral blood. Here the chain combines TRBV30 and TRBJ1-2; a tentative D match to TRBD1 spans 6 bases. The receptor was isolated from a man in his fifties or sixties with acute or convalescent COVID-19. Here the CDR3 is given as CAWSLTDSNYGYTF. The DNA sequence is as follows: TGTGCCTGGAGTCTGACGGACAGTAACTATGGCTACACCTTC.